These 28 T cell receptor beta chains came from one sample sequenced in a study of response to subunit inactivated influenza vaccine. MiXCR, run by TCRdb on the RT-PCR reads, gives a single entry per CDR3 protein. The data contain roughly 500,000 distinct CDR3 sequences, about 15% of them singletons. Specimen: CD4+ T cells sorted from PBMCs, collected less than 30 months after vaccination. Receptors originate from a man between 50 and 70 years old who received an inactivated influenza vaccine.

Many counts were recorded for this clonotype. This rearrangement joins TRBV27 to TRBJ2-2, with TRBD2 matching over 13 bases. Germline CDR1 MNHEY, CDR2 SMNVEV (reference sequence). This CDR3 contains 17 residues. With 4 bases clipped from V and 5 bases from J, the junction kept 7 bases outside the gene matches. The chain's CDR3 is CASSSTSGGPRTGELFF. The CDR3 DNA reads TGTGCCAGCAGTTCGACTAGCGGGGGGCCGAGGACCGGGGAGCTGTTTTTT.

V gene TRBV6-1 combines with J gene TRBJ1-1; tentatively, D is TRBD1 (5 bases). The V gene's germline CDR1 is MNHNS and CDR2 SASEGT. The germline V and J ends were trimmed by 5 bases and 5 bases, with 18 bases remaining between them. This CDR3 spans 15 amino acids. CDR3 sequence reads: CASSRQGGFETEAFF. CDR3 nucleotides: TGTGCCAGCAGTCGGCAGGGAGGATTCGAGACTGAAGCTTTCTTT.

The chain carries TRBV7-2 and TRBJ2-7; D may be TRBD2 (6 bases). Trimming stripped 1 base from V and 8 bases from J, with 12 bases between. The CDR3 is 13 amino acids. Germline values: CDR1 SGHTA, CDR2 FQGNSA. The CDR3 protein is CASSLGQGGQQYF. CDR3 coding DNA: TGTGCCAGCAGCTTAGGGCAGGGAGGCCAGCAGTACTTC. The whole variable domain, filled in from reference TRBV7-2 and TRBJ2-7, reads GAGVSQSPSNKVTEKGKDVELRCDPISGHTALYWYRQSLGQGLEFLIYFQGNSAPDKSGLPSDRFSAERTGGSVSTLTIQRTQQEDSAVYLCASSLGQGGQQYFGPGTRLTVT.

This chain joins TRBV7-3 and TRBJ2-7; TRBD1 matches 10 bases. CDR3 length equals 14 residues. Unmatched junction bases numbered 6, after V lost 5 bases and J lost 5 bases. Per germline, CDR1 SGHTA and CDR2 FQGTGA. For the CDR3, the DNA is TGTGCCAGCAGCAGAGGGGGACAGGGGAACGAGCAGTACTTC. Its protein product is CASSRGGQGNEQYF.

The V call is TRBV20-1, the J call TRBJ2-1; a possible D gene is TRBD2 (6 bases). The germline V gene has CDR1 DFQATT and CDR2 SNEGSKA (reference sequence). The length of the CDR3 is 13 residues. The CDR3 loop reads CRPRLERTNEQFF. The DNA for the CDR3 is TGCAGGCCGAGACTAGAGAGGACGAATGAGCAGTTCTTC.

This clonotype was detected only a few times. The CDR3 DNA follows: TGCAGTGCTAGACAGGGGGGTCAGCCCCAGCATTTT. It yields the protein CSARQGGQPQHF. V and J are TRBV20-1 and TRBJ1-5, with 7 nucleotides matching TRBD1. This CDR3 contains 12 residues. Per the germline V gene, CDR1 is DFQATT and CDR2 is SNEGSKA (reference sequence). V shed 2 bases and J 6 bases; nucleotides not matched to a gene: 1.

This clonotype was seen more than once but under ten times. The V gene is TRBV5-1, the J gene TRBJ2-6, with D uncertain. This CDR3 region has 16 residues. Germline V gene data show CDR1 as SGHRS and CDR2 as YFSETQ. Trimming pared 2 bases from V and 0 bases from J, leaving 9 bases between. DNA of the CDR3: TGCGCCAGCAGCTTCCTATGGGACTCTGGGGCCAACGTCCTGACTTTC. Amino acid sequence: CASSFLWDSGANVLTF.

The chain combines TRBV7-3 with TRBJ2-1; 12 bases are a match to TRBD2. J lost 6 bases, V lost 4 bases, and 4 bases had no gene match. CDR3 length equals 15 residues. From germline, CDR1 is SGHTA and CDR2 FQGTGA. The CDR3 is CASSSASGRANEQFF. The CDR3 bases are TGTGCCAGCAGCTCCGCTAGCGGGAGGGCCAATGAGCAGTTCTTC.

This clonotype was seen only a few times. The genes are TRBV10-3 and TRBJ1-6; D call uncertain. Germline loops: CDR1 ENHRY, CDR2 SYGVKD. There are 13 residues in the CDR3. V dropped 5 bases and J dropped 11 bases, with 13 bases sitting between them. The CDR3 DNA follows: TGTGCCATCAGTCCCACTGCGTCGGCACCCCTCCACTTT. As protein: CAISPTASAPLHF.

The CDR3 reads CASCPMAGGPTSNTGELFF. The CDR3, as DNA: TGTGCCAGCTGTCCTATGGCCGGTGGGCCGACTTCGAACACCGGGGAGCTGTTTTTT. The chain uses TRBV12-3 or TRBV12-4 and TRBJ2-2; no reliable D call. This CDR3 comprises 19 residues. The V end was cut by 8 bases, the J end by 0 bases, with 25 bases between.

This clonotype was detected a few times. The rearrangement links TRBV5-1 to TRBJ2-5; the D is unclear. The CDR3 has 12 amino acids. The V gene lost 7 bases and the J gene lost 5 bases, with 12 bases spanning the gap. Germline CDR1 and CDR2: SGHRS and YFSETQ. This CDR3 is CASRSTSETQYF. The CDR3 DNA sequence: TGCGCCAGCCGTAGTACTTCGGAGACCCAGTACTTC.

This clonotype was seen at least ten times. The chain employs TRBV4-2 and TRBJ2-3; D gene uncertain. Germline V gene lookup returns CDR1 LGHNA and CDR2 YNFKEQ. The CDR3 is made up of 15 amino acids. The germline V and J ends were trimmed by 0 bases and 0 bases, with 7 bases remaining between them. Written as DNA, the CDR3 is TGTGCCAGCAGCCAAGAAGGCGACAGCACAGATACGCAGTATTTT. Protein product: CASSQEGDSTDTQYF.

The chain couples TRBV24-1 to TRBJ2-5; 9 bases agree with TRBD2. This CDR3 contains 15 residues. Germline assignment: CDR1 KGHDR and CDR2 SFDVKD. V dropped 2 bases and J dropped 5; count of bases not matched to a gene: 5. CDR3 bases: TGTGCCACCAGTGATTCTCTGGCGGGAGGGGAGACCCAGTACTTC. It encodes CATSDSLAGGETQYF.

The genes are TRBV3-1 and TRBJ1-5, with a possible D match to TRBD1 (5 bases). This CDR3 has 15 residues. The germline V and J ends were trimmed by 2 bases and 3 bases, with 11 bases remaining between them. CDR1 is LGHDT and CDR2 is YNNKEL in the germline V gene (reference sequence). The CDR3 DNA sequence: TGTGCCAGCAGCCAAACTTTACAGGTCAATCAGCCCCAGCATTTT. This gives the protein CASSQTLQVNQPQHF.

The chain is built from TRBV20-1 and TRBJ2-3; no clear D gene. Germline CDR1 and CDR2: DFQATT and SNEGSKA (reference sequence). The CDR3 extends over 13 amino acids. The V end lost 8 bases, the J end lost 5 bases, and 17 bases lay between the germline ends. In DNA form, the CDR3 reads TGCAGTACAAATAAGGCCCCCGGAGATACGCAGTATTTT. Translation: CSTNKAPGDTQYF.

V is TRBV3-1 and J is TRBJ2-7, with D unclear. The germline gives CDR1 LGHDT, CDR2 YNNKEL (reference sequence). The V end was cut by 4 bases, the J end by 5 bases, with 18 bases between. The length of the CDR3 is 15 residues. CDR3 nucleotide sequence: TGTGCCAGCAGCCCTGGTAAGGGCACTTTAAACGAGCAGTACTTC. Translation gives CASSPGKGTLNEQYF.

This clonotype was seen more than once but under ten times. The J gene is TRBJ2-7, the V gene TRBV5-1; a weak D match, TRBD2 (5 bases). Germline CDR1 is SGHRS and CDR2 is YFSETQ. V was pared by 0 bases and J by 0 bases, with 10 bases between. The CDR3 loop spans 15 amino acids. CDR3 in amino acids: CASSLDGEPSYEQYF. The CDR3 DNA sequence: TGCGCCAGCAGCTTGGACGGGGAACCCTCCTACGAGCAGTACTTC.

The chain has TRBV6-2 or TRBV6-3 and TRBJ2-5; D ambiguous. Trimming left V 5 bases short and J 5 bases short, with 15 bases between. The CDR3 sequence is 14 residues long. Germline V gives CDR1 MNHEY, CDR2 SVGEGT. The CDR3 sequence is CASSTRRAGETQYF. CDR3 sequence (DNA): TGTGCCAGCAGTACGAGACGGGCCGGTGAGACCCAGTACTTC.

This clonotype appeared a few times. The junction departs from the called germline gene at one end, perhaps through a read error. The chain has TRBV5-1 and TRBJ2-7, with D maybe TRBD1 (5 bases). This CDR3 has 15 residues. CDR1 and CDR2 from the germline V gene are SGHRS and YFSETQ. The CDR3: CASSIQLDKSYEQYF. In nucleotides, the CDR3 is TGTGCCAGCAGCATTCAATTGGACAAGTCCTACGAGCAGTACTTC.

This CDR3 reads CASSSSGTASSGANVLTF. The CDR3 DNA follows: TGCGCCAGCAGCTCCTCCGGGACGGCGAGCTCTGGGGCCAACGTCCTGACTTTC. J is TRBJ2-6 and V is TRBV5-1; tentatively, D is TRBD1 or TRBD2 (5 bases each). Germline loops: CDR1 SGHRS, CDR2 YFSETQ. V lost 3 bases, J lost 0 bases, and 16 bases lay in between. This CDR3 has 18 amino acids.

About this clonotype itself: Since a much larger clone is just one base distant, this may be a read error. This chain connects TRBV29-1 to TRBJ2-5, with TRBD1 identical over 7 bases. CDR1 and CDR2 (germline): SQVTM, ANQGSEA. The CDR3 consists of 14 residues. CDR3 loop: CSVETGTAGETQCF. The CDR3 coding sequence is TGCAGCGTTGAAACCGGGACAGCAGGAGAGACCCAGTGCTTC.

The rearrangement links TRBV12-3 or TRBV12-4 to TRBJ2-3; 11 bases align to TRBD2. CDR3 length: 17 residues. V lost 4 bases and J lost 3; bases outside the gene matches: 9. The CDR3 loop is CASSYALAGGHTDTQYF. The CDR3, as DNA: TGTGCCAGCAGTTACGCTTTAGCGGGGGGGCATACAGATACGCAGTATTTT.

This clonotype was recorded at least ten times. The chain has TRBV10-3 and TRBJ2-7; D is ambiguous. Looked up from germline, CDR1 is ENHRY and CDR2 is SYGVKD. The CDR3 has 12 residues. Trimming cost V 3 bases and J 1 base, with 4 bases left between them. The CDR3 bases are TGTGCCATCAGTGACCAGTCCTACGAGCAGTACTTC. Amino acid sequence: CAISDQSYEQYF.

V and J are TRBV6-1 and TRBJ2-7, with D possibly matching TRBD2 (6 bases). The germline CDR1 and CDR2 sequences are MNHNS and SASEGT. Trimming removed 6 bases from V and 3 bases from J, with 18 bases in between. The CDR3 runs 15 residues. The CDR3: CASSSRLVSHYEQYF. For the CDR3, the DNA is TGTGCCAGCAGCTCTAGACTAGTCTCCCACTACGAGCAGTACTTC.

The chain uses TRBV6-2 or TRBV6-3 and TRBJ2-5; 15 nucleotides match TRBD2. The CDR3 runs 18 residues. V shed 2 bases, J shed 3 bases, and the junction held 7 bases outside the gene matches. The V gene's germline CDR1 is MNHEY and CDR2 SVGEGT. The CDR3 sequence is CASSYGGTSGRYEETQYF. CDR3 DNA sequence: TGTGCCAGCAGTTACGGGGGGACTAGCGGGAGGTATGAAGAGACCCAGTACTTC.

The chain employs TRBV9 and TRBJ2-2; D not resolved. The CDR3 runs to 15 residues. Germline V lookup: CDR1 SGDLS, CDR2 YYNGEE. The V end lost 0 bases, the J end lost 1 base, and 7 bases lay between the germline ends. The CDR3 DNA follows: TGTGCCAGCAGCGTAGGTCAGAAGAACACCGGGGAGCTGTTTTTT. Translated, it gives CASSVGQKNTGELFF.

This clonotype was counted many times. V gene TRBV3-1 combines with J gene TRBJ2-1, with D uncertain. The ends were cut back, 2 bases at V and 10 bases at J, with 12 bases in the middle. The germline CDR1 and CDR2 sequences are LGHDT and YNNKEL (reference sequence). The CDR3 consists of 13 residues. Written as DNA, the CDR3 is TGTGCCAGCAGCCAACCTCCCCCTCCGGAGCAGTTCTTC. Translating gives CASSQPPPPEQFF.

This clonotype was seen more than once but under ten times. The genes are TRBV5-1 and TRBJ2-3; the match to TRBD2 covers 9 bases. The CDR3 contains 16 residues. With 4 bases clipped from V and 3 bases from J, the junction kept 9 bases outside the gene matches. CDR1 and CDR2 (germline): SGHRS, YFSETQ. In DNA, the CDR3 is TGCGCCAGCAGCCTCCTTCGGACTAGCGAAACAGATACGCAGTATTTT. Its protein product is CASSLLRTSETDTQYF.